The 31 T cell receptor beta chains below were found in one sample sequenced in a study of cytomegalovirus exposure and HLA in healthy donors. Generated by immunoSEQ multiplex PCR, the TCRdb table keeps only in-frame clones and is missing some. This table holds 150,000 to 200,000 clones, about 86% found once. The sequenced sample was PBMCs. The receptors shown here come from a woman aged 18-35 years in good health and CMV-seronegative.

The chain uses TRBV19 and TRBJ1-2; D remains ambiguous. The CDR3 has 13 residues. V lost 3 bases and J lost 8, with 13 bases in between. The germline V gene encodes CDR1 LNHDA and CDR2 SQIVND (reference sequence). The DNA of the CDR3 is TGTGCCAGTAGTATTAGTAAGGGAGGCGGCTACACCTTC. It codes for CASSISKGGGYTF.

The V call is TRBV5-1, the J call TRBJ1-1; 7 nucleotides line up with TRBD1. V lost 4 bases to trimming and J lost 4 bases; unmatched junction nucleotides: 7. CDR1 and CDR2 from the germline V gene are SGHRS and YFSETQ. The CDR3 covers 14 residues. CDR3 sequence: CASSPGGGATEAFF. For the CDR3, the DNA is TGCGCCAGCAGCCCGGGAGGGGGCGCCACTGAAGCTTTCTTT.

This clone occurred a few times. This chain connects TRBV27 to TRBJ1-1; 7 nucleotides agree with TRBD1. Trimming cost V 2 bases and J 0 bases; bases outside gene matches: 0. CDR3 length: 14 amino acids. CDR1 MNHEY and CDR2 SMNVEV come from the germline V gene (reference sequence). CDR3 sequence (DNA): TGTGCCAGCAGTTTAGGGACAGTGAACACTGAAGCTTTCTTT. Its translation: CASSLGTVNTEAFF.

Worth noting for this clone: The same CDR3 is also encoded by other DNA sequences in this sample. The CDR3 nucleotides read TGTGCCAGCAGGAGGGGGTACGAGCAGTACTTC. Its translation: CASRRGYEQYF. J is TRBJ2-7 and V is TRBV27; perhaps TRBD1 as D (6 bases). V lost 6 bases, J lost 4 bases, and 7 bases lay in between. The length of the CDR3 is 11 residues. From germline, CDR1 is MNHEY and CDR2 SMNVEV (reference sequence).

V gene TRBV13 combines with J gene TRBJ2-5, with TRBD1 matching 7 bases. This CDR3 is built from 15 residues. Looked up from germline, CDR1 is PRHDT and CDR2 is FYEKMQ (reference sequence). The ends lost 5 bases at V and 5 bases at J; junction bases unmatched: 11. The CDR3: CASSPPQRGLETQYF. Here the CDR3 DNA reads TGTGCCAGCAGCCCGCCTCAGAGGGGGCTGGAGACCCAGTACTTC. The full variable domain, in which reference TRBV13 and TRBJ2-5 provide the parts outside the CDR3, is AAGVIQSPRHLIKEKRETATLKCYPIPRHDTVYWYQQGPGQDPQFLISFYEKMQSDKGSIPDRFSAQQFSDYHSELNMSSLELGDSALYFCASSPPQRGLETQYFGPGTRLLVL.

This clone was seen more than once but under ten times. V usage is TRBV7-9 and J usage is TRBJ1-2; 8 bases fit TRBD1. J gave up 6 bases and V 3 bases, and 6 bases lay outside the gene matches. The CDR3 totals 14 residues. Germline-derived CDR1 and CDR2 are SEHNR and FQNEAQ (reference sequence). CDR3 residues: CASSFSVTGDGYTF. CDR3 bases: TGTGCCAGCAGCTTTTCTGTGACAGGGGATGGCTACACCTTC.

V is TRBV19 and J is TRBJ2-1; TRBD2 matches 14 bases. V was pared by 4 bases and J by 4 bases, with 12 bases of the junction left unmatched. The CDR3 has 19 amino acids. Germline CDR1 is LNHDA and CDR2 is SQIVND (reference sequence). DNA for the CDR3: TGTGCCAGTAGTAGAGGAGACTGGAGGACTAGCGGGAGGTACAATGAGCAGTTCTTC. It codes for CASSRGDWRTSGRYNEQFF.

The genes are TRBV27 and TRBJ2-3; 7 nucleotides line up with TRBD2. The ends lost 5 bases at V and 2 bases at J; junction bases unmatched: 7. The germline gives CDR1 MNHEY, CDR2 SMNVEV (reference sequence). The CDR3 has 15 amino acids. CDR3 region: CASSPGTTFTDTQYF. The CDR3 region has the DNA TGTGCCAGCAGTCCCGGGACTACTTTCACAGATACGCAGTATTTT.

This clone was found once. This chain links TRBV5-6 with TRBJ2-7; 12 bases align to TRBD2. There are 14 residues in the CDR3. Losses at the gene ends were 10 bases for V and 7 bases for J; bases not matched to a gene: 12. CDR1 is SGHDT and CDR2 is YYEEEE in the germline V gene. CDR3 DNA: TGTGCCGGGAACCCGGGACTAGCGGGCGAGGAGCAGTACTTC. This encodes CAGNPGLAGEEQYF.

J is TRBJ2-1 and V is TRBV28; no firm D call. The CDR3 is 11 residues long. The V gene's germline CDR1 is MDHEN and CDR2 SYDVKM. Trimming removed 3 bases from V and 6 bases from J, with 3 bases in between. The CDR3 spells CASSFFNEQFF. DNA for the CDR3: TGTGCCAGCAGTTTCTTCAATGAGCAGTTCTTC.

This clone has just one count. DNA for the CDR3: TGTGCCAGCAGCACATGGGGCAGGGTGGATCAGCCCCAGCATTTT. Translation: CASSTWGRVDQPQHF. The genes are TRBV28 and TRBJ1-5, with D perhaps matching TRBD1 (5 bases). Germline V gene lookup returns CDR1 MDHEN and CDR2 SYDVKM. Trimming removed 6 bases from V and 5 bases from J, with 17 bases in between. CDR3 length equals 15 residues. The full variable domain, in which reference TRBV28 and TRBJ1-5 provide the parts outside the CDR3, is DVKVTQSSRYLVKRTGEKVFLECVQDMDHENMFWYRQDPGLGLRLIYFSYDVKMKEKGDIPEGYSVSREKKERFSLILESASTNQTSMYLCASSTWGRVDQPQHFGDGTRLSIL.

This clone was recorded at least ten times. Germline is not matched at one junction end, which may reflect a read error. The chain carries TRBV14 and TRBJ2-7; 7 nucleotides align to TRBD1. Germline loops: CDR1 SGHDN, CDR2 FVKESK. This CDR3 region has 13 residues. CDR3 nucleotides: TGTGCCAGCAGCGCTGGAGTGAAGACAGGGAGAGACTTC. This translates into CASSAGVKTGRDF.

This clone showed up just once. The chain employs TRBV5-1 and TRBJ1-1; 8 bases match TRBD1. CDR3 size: 16 residues. CDR1 is SGHRS, CDR2 YFSETQ, per germline. The V gene end was trimmed by 4 bases and the J gene end by 1 base; junction bases not matched to a gene: 9. CDR3 protein: CASSPDRGSANTEAFF. CDR3 DNA: TGCGCCAGCAGCCCCGACAGGGGAAGCGCGAACACTGAAGCTTTCTTT. The variable domain in full, completed from reference TRBV5-1 and TRBJ1-1, reads KAGVTQTPRYLIKTRGQQVTLSCSPISGHRSVSWYQQTPGQGLQFLFEYFSETQRNKGNFPGRFSGRQFSNSRSEMNVSTLELGDSALYLCASSPDRGSANTEAFFGQGTRLTVV.

The CDR3 is CASGPTEMNTEAFF. The CDR3 nucleotides are TGTGCCAGTGGGCCGACAGAGATGAACACTGAAGCTTTCTTT. The chain joins TRBV7-9 to TRBJ1-1; the D gene is possibly TRBD1 (5 bases). Germline V gene data show CDR1 as SEHNR and CDR2 as FQNEAQ (reference sequence). This CDR3 is built from 14 residues. With 9 bases removed from V and 0 bases from J, the gap between germline ends came to 14 bases. Supplemented by reference TRBV7-9 and TRBJ1-1, the full variable domain reads DTGVSQNPRHKITKRGQNVTFRCDPISEHNRLYWYRQTLGQGPEFLTYFQNEAQLEKSRLLSDRFSAERPKGSFSTLEIQRTEQGDSAMYLCASGPTEMNTEAFFGQGTRLTVV.

The gene calls are TRBV7-8 and TRBJ2-7, with D maybe TRBD2 (6 bases). Germline assignment: CDR1 SGHVS and CDR2 FQNEAQ. Trimming removed 1 base from V and 0 bases from J, with 25 bases in between. The CDR3 runs 20 residues. The CDR3 coding sequence is TGTGCCAGCAGCTTAGTTAAAGCAGGGCGGGGTAAGGTCCTCTCCTACGAGCAGTACTTC. It encodes CASSLVKAGRGKVLSYEQYF.

This clone occurred once. V and J are TRBV27 and TRBJ1-4; 8 bases fit TRBD1. V shed 5 bases and J 8 bases; nucleotides not matched to a gene: 4. Germline values: CDR1 MNHEY, CDR2 SMNVEV (reference sequence). There are 13 residues in the CDR3. CDR3 coding DNA: TGTGCCAGCAGTCCCCGGGACAGGGAAAAACTGTTTTTT. Encoded protein: CASSPRDREKLFF.

The chain recombines TRBV5-1 with TRBJ2-1, with D possibly being TRBD1 (5 bases). Trimming stripped 0 bases from V and 7 bases from J, with 14 bases between. The CDR3 has 15 residues. Per germline, CDR1 SGHRS and CDR2 YFSETQ. CDR3 nucleotide sequence: TGCGCCAGCAGCTTGGCTTTGGGCAGGGCAAATGAGCAGTTCTTC. Protein: CASSLALGRANEQFF. Together with reference TRBV5-1 and TRBJ2-1, the CDR3 gives the full variable domain: KAGVTQTPRYLIKTRGQQVTLSCSPISGHRSVSWYQQTPGQGLQFLFEYFSETQRNKGNFPGRFSGRQFSNSRSEMNVSTLELGDSALYLCASSLALGRANEQFFGPGTRLTVL.

The V call is TRBV6-1, the J call TRBJ1-4; D perhaps matches TRBD1 (6 bases). The V gene's germline CDR1 is MNHNS and CDR2 SASEGT. V was pared by 1 base and J by 10 bases, with 16 bases between. CDR3 length equals 15 residues. The CDR3 sequence is CASSEGTTGLRKLFF. The CDR3 bases are TGTGCCAGCAGTGAAGGGACGACAGGCCTAAGAAAACTGTTTTTT.

V gene TRBV2 combines with J gene TRBJ1-3; unclear D gene. Looked up from germline, CDR1 is SNHLY and CDR2 is FYNNEI. The CDR3 is 12 amino acids. V gave up 4 bases and J gave up 10 bases, with 11 bases separating them. The CDR3 DNA reads as TGTGCCAGCAGTGCTGCCGGGTATACCATATATTTT. Translating it yields CASSAAGYTIYF.

This clone has just one count. The rearrangement uses TRBV19 and TRBJ2-6, with D maybe TRBD1 (6 bases). Per the germline V gene, CDR1 is LNHDA and CDR2 is SQIVND (reference sequence). The CDR3 length is 19 residues. The V gene lost 6 bases and the J gene lost 0 bases, with 21 bases spanning the gap. CDR3 residues: CASRGLLDSLSSGANVLTF. CDR3 nucleotides: TGTGCCAGTAGGGGGTTGTTGGACAGCCTAAGCTCTGGGGCCAACGTCCTGACTTTC. The whole variable domain, filled in from reference TRBV19 and TRBJ2-6, reads DGGITQSPKYLFRKEGQNVTLSCEQNLNHDAMYWYRQDPGQGLRLIYYSQIVNDFQKGDIAEGYSVSREKKESFPLTVTSAQKNPTAFYLCASRGLLDSLSSGANVLTFGAGSRLTVL.

This chain uses TRBV9 with TRBJ2-2; 9 bases match TRBD1. Germline CDR1 SGDLS, CDR2 YYNGEE. V shed 2 bases, J shed 4 bases, and the junction held 6 bases outside the gene matches. The CDR3 runs to 16 residues. CDR3 DNA sequence: TGTGCCAGCAGCGTCCAGGGACAGGGAAGCACCGGGGAGCTGTTTTTT. Residues: CASSVQGQGSTGELFF.

The rearrangement uses TRBV4-3 and TRBJ2-7, with TRBD2 identical over 10 bases. Losses at the gene ends were 0 bases for V and 2 bases for J; bases not matched to a gene: 16. The CDR3 has 20 amino acids. Per germline, CDR1 LGHNA and CDR2 YSLEER. CDR3 sequence reads: CASSQDRGSGRAPLTYEQYF. The DNA of the CDR3 is TGCGCCAGCAGCCAAGATAGGGGGAGCGGGAGGGCCCCCTTAACCTACGAGCAGTACTTC.

The V call is TRBV7-8, the J call TRBJ2-6; D gene uncertain. CDR3 length equals 17 residues. The germline gives CDR1 SGHVS, CDR2 FQNEAQ. V was pared by 0 bases and J by 0 bases, with 9 bases between. The CDR3 spells CASSLALLYSGANVLTF. CDR3 in DNA: TGTGCCAGCAGCTTAGCGCTACTGTACTCTGGGGCCAACGTCCTGACTTTC.

V gene TRBV5-5 combines with J gene TRBJ1-5; 7 bases line up with TRBD1. The CDR3 consists of 14 residues. Germline CDR1 is SGHKS and CDR2 is YYEKEE (reference sequence). V dropped 4 bases and J dropped 2; count of bases not matched to a gene: 3. The CDR3 is CASSPGQGNQPQHF. For the CDR3, the DNA is TGTGCCAGCAGCCCTGGACAGGGCAATCAGCCCCAGCATTTT.

The chain is built from TRBV4-1 and TRBJ1-4; D unresolved. This CDR3 comprises 17 residues. V was trimmed by 0 bases and J by 5 bases, leaving 16 bases between them. CDR1 and CDR2 from the germline V gene are MGHRA and YSYEKL. The CDR3, as DNA: TGCGCCAGCAGCCAAGACTCCGGGGTGCTGTGGAATGAAAAACTGTTTTTT. Protein sequence: CASSQDSGVLWNEKLFF.

V gene TRBV6-1 combines with J gene TRBJ1-1; maybe TRBD1 (6 bases). Looked up from germline, CDR1 is MNHNS and CDR2 is SASEGT. This CDR3 contains 15 residues. V was shortened by 4 bases and J by 2 bases, with 14 bases between the two germline ends. CDR3 residues: CASSASRQANTEAFF. CDR3 nucleotide sequence: TGTGCCAGCAGTGCGAGCCGACAGGCCAACACTGAAGCTTTCTTT.

This chain links TRBV4-3 with TRBJ2-1, with 10 bases identical to TRBD2. The V gene end was trimmed by 5 bases and the J gene end by 4 bases; junction bases not matched to a gene: 5. From germline, CDR1 is LGHNA and CDR2 YSLEER. The CDR3 is 15 amino acids. CDR3 residues: CASSLTSGPYNEQFF. The CDR3 DNA reads TGCGCCAGCAGCTTGACTAGCGGGCCTTACAATGAGCAGTTCTTC.

The sample holds one count of this clone. The CDR3 loop is CASSFGLGTPNQPQHF. The CDR3 nucleotides read TGTGCCAGCAGCTTTGGACTCGGGACACCGAATCAGCCCCAGCATTTT. The chain combines TRBV7-2 with TRBJ1-5; weak D call: TRBD1 (6 bases). Germline assignment: CDR1 SGHTA and CDR2 FQGNSA. This CDR3 is 16 amino acids long. V was cut by 3 bases and J by 4 bases, with 16 bases left in between.

DNA for the CDR3: TGCAGCGCCTCCGGGACAGGGGGCAGGTCAGATACGCAGTATTTT. It specifies CSASGTGGRSDTQYF. This chain links TRBV29-1 with TRBJ2-3; 12 bases are a match to TRBD1. The CDR3 runs to 15 residues. Germline V gene sequence: CDR1 SQVTM, CDR2 ANQGSEA. With V trimmed by 7 bases and J by 4 bases, 9 bases remained unmatched.

V gene TRBV5-8 combines with J gene TRBJ1-5; D is perhaps TRBD1 (5 bases). V dropped 0 bases and J dropped 4 bases, with 5 bases sitting between them. CDR1 and CDR2 from the germline V gene are SGHTS and YDEGEE. CDR3 size: 13 residues. The CDR3 region has the DNA TGTGCCAGCAGCTTGGCAGGGAATCAGCCCCAGCATTTT. Amino acid sequence: CASSLAGNQPQHF.

The V and J genes are TRBV14 and TRBJ2-3; D unclear. The CDR3 has 13 amino acids. CDR1 SGHDN and CDR2 FVKESK come from the germline V gene. V lost 1 base, J lost 7 bases, and 9 bases lay in between. CDR3 amino acids: CASSQGAPYTQYF. CDR3 in DNA: TGTGCCAGCAGCCAAGGGGCTCCATATACGCAGTATTTT.